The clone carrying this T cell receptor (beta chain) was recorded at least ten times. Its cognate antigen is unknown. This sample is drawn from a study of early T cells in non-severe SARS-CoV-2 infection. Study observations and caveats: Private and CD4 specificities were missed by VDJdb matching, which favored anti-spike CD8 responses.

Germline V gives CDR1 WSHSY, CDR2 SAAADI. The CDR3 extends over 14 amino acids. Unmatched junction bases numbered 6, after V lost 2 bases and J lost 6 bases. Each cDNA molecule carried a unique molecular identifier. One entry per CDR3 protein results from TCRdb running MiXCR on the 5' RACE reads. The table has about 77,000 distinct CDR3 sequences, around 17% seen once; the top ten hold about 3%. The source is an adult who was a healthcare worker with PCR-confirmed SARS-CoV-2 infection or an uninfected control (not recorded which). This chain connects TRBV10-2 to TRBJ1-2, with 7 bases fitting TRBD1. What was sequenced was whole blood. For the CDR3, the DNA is TGCGCCAGCAGTGAGACAGGGAGGGGGCATGGCTACACCTTC. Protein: CASSETGRGHGYTF.